This TCR beta chain appears in the sequencing data of a study of OX40 agonist ivuxolimab in advanced cancers. Overall study context: Patients received the agonistic anti-OX40 (CD134) antibody ivuxolimab.

The CDR3 runs to 12 residues. Germline V gene data show CDR1 as MNHNS and CDR2 as SASEGT. Trimming stripped 6 bases from V and 5 bases from J, with 10 bases between. Study-wide findings and caveats: The work left the antigen specificity of expanded peripheral T cells undetermined.

Assay: immunoSEQ multiplex PCR; the TCRdb copy retains only in-frame clones and omits some. The sample has around 56,000 clones; 82% are singletons. In regard to this clone: Its antigen is undetermined.

The chain recombines TRBV6-1 with TRBJ2-5; perhaps TRBD2 as D (6 bases). The TCR originated in an adult with an advanced solid tumor such as melanoma, head and neck, liver or kidney cancer. Here the sequenced sample was CD4+ or CD8+ T cells sorted from blood, taken in a trial of the OX40 agonist ivuxolimab. CDR3 nucleotide sequence: TGTGCCAGCAGCAGGAGGGCGGAGACCCAGTACTTC. Amino acids: CASSRRAETQYF.